A single sample gave rise to the 4 T cell receptor beta chains below, sequenced in a study of cytomegalovirus exposure and HLA in healthy donors (dated by TCRdb to 2015 to 2018). The library was obtained by the immunoSEQ multiplex PCR assay. A mixture of 60 forward primers for TCR Vbeta segments and 13 reverse primers for TCR Jbeta segments was used in the multiplex PCR. The table comes from immuneACCESS by way of TCRdb, which keeps in-frame sequences with V and J called. Part of the clones is missing from these tables; in studies checked, under half for an unresolved V gene and the rest for unknown reasons. This sample comprises 140,000 or so clones, over 70% of them detected only once. The top ten clones comprise around 4.4% of the sample. Sequences were obtained from PBMCs. Every receptor here comes from a man aged 35 to 55 in good health and CMV-seronegative.

The CDR3 region has the DNA TGTGCCAGCAGCTTAGCTGTTAGCGGGGGGGCCCACAATGAGCAGTTCTTC. Translation: CASSLAVSGGAHNEQFF. This chain uses TRBV7-9 with TRBJ2-1; 11 bases map to TRBD2. Germline lookup yields CDR1 SEHNR and CDR2 FQNEAQ (reference sequence). V lost 0 bases and J lost 5; bases outside the gene matches: 6. This CDR3 is built from 17 residues.

This chain links TRBV5-1 with TRBJ2-7; maybe TRBD2 (5 bases). Trimming stripped 1 base from V and 4 bases from J, with 9 bases between. This CDR3 has 13 residues. The germline CDR1 and CDR2 sequences are SGHRS and YFSETQ. Here the CDR3 reads CASSLSGTYEQYF. In DNA, the CDR3 is TGCGCCAGCAGCTTGAGCGGAACATACGAGCAGTACTTC.

This clone was found a few times. J is TRBJ1-5 and V is TRBV4-3, with 8 positions matching TRBD1. The V gene's germline CDR1 is LGHNA and CDR2 YSLEER. This CDR3 is 15 amino acids long. The ends lost 0 bases at V and 5 bases at J; junction bases unmatched: 3. This CDR3 reads CASSQDGTGDQPQHF. CDR3 sequence (DNA): TGCGCCAGCAGCCAAGACGGGACAGGAGATCAGCCCCAGCATTTT.

This clone was detected only a few times. CDR3 DNA: TGCGCCAGCAGCTTGGAGCGGGGGATAGGGGAGCAGTACTTC. This sequence encodes CASSLERGIGEQYF. The chain recombines TRBV5-1 with TRBJ2-7, with TRBD2 matching 8 bases. Germline V gene lookup returns CDR1 SGHRS and CDR2 YFSETQ. The CDR3 is 14 amino acids. V lost 0 bases and J lost 7; bases outside the gene matches: 6.